Each of the 12 T cell receptor beta chains below was sequenced from the same sample in a study of T cell responses to AZD1222 COVID-19 vaccine. Sequencing used immunoSEQ multiplex PCR; TCRdb keeps in-frame clones, though not all of them. This repertoire shows 75,000 to 90,000 clones, approximately 83% found once; its top ten account for 9% to 14%. This sample comprised peripheral blood, obtained 28 days after the second AZD1222 dose. The receptors derive from an adult who received the AZD1222 COVID-19 vaccine.

This chain uses TRBV7-9 with TRBJ2-5; D is unclear. Germline CDR1 SEHNR, CDR2 FQNEAQ (reference sequence). The CDR3 is 11 amino acids. V shed 5 bases and J shed 3 bases, with 4 bases lying between them. This CDR3 is CASSLKETQYF. In nucleotides, the CDR3 is TGTGCCAGCAGCCTAAAAGAGACCCAGTACTTC.

The gene calls are TRBV28 and TRBJ1-5; unclear D gene. Per germline, CDR1 MDHEN and CDR2 SYDVKM. This CDR3 region has 12 residues. Between the trimmed V and J ends, which lost 6 bases and 2 bases, there was a span of 5 bases. In DNA, the CDR3 is TGTGCCAGCAGGGCGGGCAATCAGCCCCAGCATTTT. Translated, it gives CASRAGNQPQHF.

The CDR3 reads CASSPTRENEQFF. The DNA of the CDR3 is TGCGCCAGCAGTCCTACTCGGGAGAATGAGCAGTTCTTC. This chain links TRBV23-1 with TRBJ2-1, with D tentatively TRBD2 (6 bases). TRBV23-1 is recorded as an ORF, its role being uncertain. This CDR3 is built from 13 residues. Trimming removed 4 bases at V and 7 bases at J, with 11 bases between.

This chain links TRBV15 with TRBJ1-1, with 9 bases matching TRBD1. Germline lookup yields CDR1 LNHNV and CDR2 YYDKDF (reference sequence). V shed 2 bases and J 6 bases; nucleotides not matched to a gene: 4. The CDR3 runs to 14 residues. The CDR3 DNA reads TGTGCCACCAGCAGAACAGGGGGCCCGGCTGAAGCTTTCTTT. Translation gives CATSRTGGPAEAFF.

V gene TRBV9 combines with J gene TRBJ2-1; 7 bases line up with TRBD2. The germline gives CDR1 SGDLS, CDR2 YYNGEE. J was trimmed by 1 base and V by 0 bases; bases with no gene match: 4. The CDR3 sequence is 16 residues long. The CDR3 here is CASSVGSGLSYNEQFF. The CDR3 bases are TGTGCCAGCAGCGTAGGGTCGGGACTATCCTACAATGAGCAGTTCTTC.

V and J are TRBV4-2 and TRBJ2-4; no firm D call. CDR3 length equals 16 residues. V was pared by 4 bases and J by 5 bases, with 18 bases between. Germline V gene data show CDR1 as LGHNA and CDR2 as YNFKEQ. CDR3 in amino acids: CASSRNPAGSENIQYF. As DNA, the CDR3 is TGTGCCAGCAGCCGCAACCCGGCAGGTTCGGAAAACATTCAGTACTTC.

This sequence joins TRBV9 and TRBJ2-7; 7 bases agree with TRBD1. In germline, CDR1 is SGDLS, CDR2 YYNGEE. Trimming cost V 4 bases and J 3 bases; bases outside gene matches: 7. The CDR3 covers 14 residues. CDR3 sequence (DNA): TGTGCCAGCAGCCCCCGGGACAGATTCTACGAGCAGTACTTC. Encoded protein: CASSPRDRFYEQYF.

For this clone: Compared with germline, one end of the junction differs, possibly owing to a read error. V usage is TRBV6-5 and J usage is TRBJ2-3, with TRBD2 matching over 7 bases. The germline V gene has CDR1 MNHEY and CDR2 SVGAGI. The CDR3 is 15 residues long. The DNA for the CDR3 is TGTGCCAGCAGGTACTCCGCGGGAGCAGGGGATACGCAGTATTTT. Protein sequence: CASRYSAGAGDTQYF.

The genes are TRBV29-1 and TRBJ1-2; 8 nucleotides match TRBD1. V gave up 7 bases and J gave up 6 bases; unmatched junction bases: 13. Germline V lookup: CDR1 SQVTM, CDR2 ANQGSEA. There are 14 residues in the CDR3. The CDR3 sequence: CSAAGRTGKDGYTF. CDR3 nucleotides: TGCAGCGCCGCCGGTCGGACAGGGAAGGATGGCTACACCTTC.

The gene calls are TRBV20-1 and TRBJ1-2; 8 bases fit TRBD1. Germline CDR1 and CDR2: DFQATT and SNEGSKA (reference sequence). The CDR3 is 11 residues long. The CDR3 DNA sequence: TGCAGCCCGACAGGGGACTATGGCTACACCTTC. This translates into CSPTGDYGYTF.

The chain recombines TRBV7-2 with TRBJ1-1; 7 bases align to TRBD1. Germline values: CDR1 SGHTA, CDR2 FQGNSA. CDR3 length: 16 residues. With 5 bases clipped from V and 0 bases from J, the junction kept 9 bases outside the gene matches. The CDR3: CASSRQQGLMNTEAFF. The CDR3 region has the DNA TGTGCCAGCAGCCGCCAACAGGGGTTGATGAACACTGAAGCTTTCTTT.

The rearrangement uses TRBV19 and TRBJ2-2; a weak D match, TRBD2 (5 bases). CDR3 size: 15 residues. Between the trimmed V and J ends, which lost 6 bases and 1 base, there was a span of 12 bases. Germline CDR1 reads LNHDA; CDR2 reads SQIVND (reference sequence). The CDR3, as DNA: TGTGCCAGTAGGCTGGAGGCAGGGAACACCGGGGAGCTGTTTTTT. It encodes CASRLEAGNTGELFF. The full variable domain, with the rest looked up from reference TRBV19 and TRBJ2-2, is DGGITQSPKYLFRKEGQNVTLSCEQNLNHDAMYWYRQDPGQGLRLIYYSQIVNDFQKGDIAEGYSVSREKKESFPLTVTSAQKNPTAFYLCASRLEAGNTGELFFGEGSRLTVL.